Listed here is a single T cell receptor (beta chain). This may come from a read error, since a much larger clone is one base off. A constant-region primer served to make TCR beta cDNA from about 530 ng total RNA. For TCR beta, libraries were produced by three nested multiplex PCR rounds using slightly modified ARM-PCR. Rounds one and two of PCR, each of approximately 11 cycles, were primed with TRBV1-TRBV30 forward primers and a C-beta reverse primer. TCRdb reanalysed the multiplex PCR reads using MiXCR and keeps one entry per CDR3 protein. The data show 150,000 to 200,000 distinct CDR3 sequences, with 65% seen just once and about 7.1% held by the top ten. These data are taken from a study of tumor-infiltrating lymphocytes in primary liver carcinoma. CDR3 length: 13 residues. The V end lost 4 bases, the J end lost 1 base, and 7 bases lay between the germline ends. The germline V gene encodes CDR1 MNHNS and CDR2 SASEGT.

Germline DNA was extracted too, while blood RNA derived from unsorted whole blood. The sequenced sample was peripheral blood. This clonotype was obtained from a woman aged 55-75 years with primary liver carcinoma and hepatitis B virus infection. This chain uses TRBV6-1 with TRBJ1-1; D gene ambiguous. The CDR3 region is CASSGAQNTEAFF. CDR3 nucleotide sequence: TGTGCCAGCAGTGGAGCTCAGAACACTGAAGCTTTCTTT.